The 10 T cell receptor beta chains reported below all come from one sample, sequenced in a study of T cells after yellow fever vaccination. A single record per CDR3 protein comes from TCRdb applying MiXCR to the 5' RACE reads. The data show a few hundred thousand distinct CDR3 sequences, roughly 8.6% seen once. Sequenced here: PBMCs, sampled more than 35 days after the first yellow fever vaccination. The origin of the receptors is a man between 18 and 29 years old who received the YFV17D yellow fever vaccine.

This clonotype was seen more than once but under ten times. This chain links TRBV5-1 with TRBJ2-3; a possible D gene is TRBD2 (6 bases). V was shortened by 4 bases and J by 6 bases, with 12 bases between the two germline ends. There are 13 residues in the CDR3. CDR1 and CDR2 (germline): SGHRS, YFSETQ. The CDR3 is CASSPGVEDTQYF. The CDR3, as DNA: TGCGCCAGCAGCCCGGGGGTAGAGGATACGCAGTATTTT.

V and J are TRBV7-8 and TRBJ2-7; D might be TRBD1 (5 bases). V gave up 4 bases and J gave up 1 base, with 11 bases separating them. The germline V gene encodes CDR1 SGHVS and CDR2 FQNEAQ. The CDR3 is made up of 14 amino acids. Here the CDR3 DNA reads TGTGCCAGCAGCTCCCGACAGTCTTCCTACGAGCAGTACGTC. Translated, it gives CASSSRQSSYEQYV.

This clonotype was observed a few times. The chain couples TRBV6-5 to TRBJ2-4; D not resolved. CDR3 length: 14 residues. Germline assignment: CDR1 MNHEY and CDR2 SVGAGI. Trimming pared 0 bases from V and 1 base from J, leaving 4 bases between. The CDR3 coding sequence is TGTGCCAGCAGTTACTCGGCCGCCAAAAACATTCAGTACTTC. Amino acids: CASSYSAAKNIQYF.

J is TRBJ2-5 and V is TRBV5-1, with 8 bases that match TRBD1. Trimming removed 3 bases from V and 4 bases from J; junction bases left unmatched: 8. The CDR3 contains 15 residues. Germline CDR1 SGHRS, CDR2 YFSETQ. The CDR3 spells CASSSTAGGAETQYF. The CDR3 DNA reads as TGCGCCAGCAGCTCCACGGCAGGGGGCGCAGAGACCCAGTACTTC.

The CDR3 sequence: CASRQGGTTEAFF. The CDR3 DNA is TGTGCCAGCCGACAGGGAGGGACCACTGAAGCTTTCTTT. The genes are TRBV5-4 and TRBJ1-1; TRBD1 agrees at 7 bases. The germline V gene has CDR1 SGHNT and CDR2 YYREEE (reference sequence). The CDR3 is 13 amino acids. V lost 7 bases, J lost 4 bases, and 7 bases stayed unmatched.

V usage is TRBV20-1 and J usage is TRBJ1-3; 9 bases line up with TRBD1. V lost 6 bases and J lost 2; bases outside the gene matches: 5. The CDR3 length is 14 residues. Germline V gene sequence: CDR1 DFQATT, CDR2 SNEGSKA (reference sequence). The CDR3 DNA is TGCAGTGCAAGACAGGGGGACCCTGGAAACACCATATATTTT. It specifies CSARQGDPGNTIYF.

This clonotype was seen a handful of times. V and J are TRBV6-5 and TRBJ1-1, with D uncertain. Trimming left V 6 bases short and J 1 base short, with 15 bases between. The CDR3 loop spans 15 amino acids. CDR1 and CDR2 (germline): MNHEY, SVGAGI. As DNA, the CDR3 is TGTGCCAGCAGACTACTCCCCCAACCGAACACTGAAGCTTTCTTT. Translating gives CASRLLPQPNTEAFF.

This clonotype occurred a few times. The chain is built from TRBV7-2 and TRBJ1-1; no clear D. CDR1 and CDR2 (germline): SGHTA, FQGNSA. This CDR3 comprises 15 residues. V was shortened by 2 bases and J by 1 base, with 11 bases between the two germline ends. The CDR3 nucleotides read TGTGCCAGCAGCTTAATAACTGCGGGGAACACTGAAGCTTTCTTT. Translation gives CASSLITAGNTEAFF.

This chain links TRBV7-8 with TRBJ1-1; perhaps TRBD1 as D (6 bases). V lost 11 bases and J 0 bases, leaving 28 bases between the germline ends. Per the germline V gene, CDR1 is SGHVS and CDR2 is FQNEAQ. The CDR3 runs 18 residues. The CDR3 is CAAVGAQGDISMNTEAFF. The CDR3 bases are TGTGCCGCGGTAGGGGCACAGGGAGACATCTCCATGAACACTGAAGCTTTCTTT.

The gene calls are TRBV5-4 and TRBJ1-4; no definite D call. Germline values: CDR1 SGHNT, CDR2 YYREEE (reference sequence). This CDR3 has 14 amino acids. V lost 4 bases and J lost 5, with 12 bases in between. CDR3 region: CASSPSGYNEKLFF. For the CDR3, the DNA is TGTGCCAGCAGCCCCTCGGGGTACAATGAAAAACTGTTTTTT.